Below are 10 T cell receptor beta chains sequenced from a single sample in a study of cytomegalovirus exposure and HLA in healthy donors. Vbeta (60) and Jbeta (13) primers were used in the PCR. TCRdb's table, derived via immunoSEQ multiplex PCR, lists solely in-frame clones and lacks some. The sample carries some 200,000 clones, about 89% recorded once. Material for sequencing was PBMCs. These receptors all stem from a woman aged 18-30 years in good health and CMV-seronegative.

V gene TRBV6-6 combines with J gene TRBJ2-2; 7 bases match TRBD1. The CDR3 length is 15 residues. V lost 4 bases, J lost 4 bases, and 6 bases stayed unmatched. Germline CDR1 and CDR2: MNHNY and SVGAGI (reference sequence). DNA for the CDR3: TGTGCCAGCAGTTTACAGGGGATGGGCACCGGGGAGCTGTTTTTT. Its translation is CASSLQGMGTGELFF.

A few counts support this clone. The chain has TRBV2 and TRBJ2-6; the D gene is possibly TRBD1 (5 bases). V was clipped by 5 bases and J by 4 bases, with 9 bases between them. CDR3 length: 14 residues. Germline loops: CDR1 SNHLY, CDR2 FYNNEI. The CDR3 loop reads CASSFRAGANVLTF. The DNA of the CDR3 is TGTGCCAGCAGTTTCAGGGCCGGGGCCAACGTCCTGACTTTC.

Worth noting for this clone: The sample has other DNA sequences that encode this CDR3 too. The chain combines TRBV7-9 with TRBJ1-3; D gene ambiguous. From germline, CDR1 is SEHNR and CDR2 FQNEAQ (reference sequence). Trimming pared 1 base from V and 2 bases from J, leaving 3 bases between. The length of the CDR3 is 13 residues. This CDR3 reads CASSLVAGNTIYF. DNA for the CDR3: TGTGCCAGCAGCTTAGTCGCTGGAAACACCATATATTTT. The full variable domain, its missing parts supplied by reference TRBV7-9 and TRBJ1-3, is DTGVSQNPRHKITKRGQNVTFRCDPISEHNRLYWYRQTLGQGPEFLTYFQNEAQLEKSRLLSDRFSAERPKGSFSTLEIQRTEQGDSAMYLCASSLVAGNTIYFGEGSWLTVV.

The chain joins TRBV10-1 to TRBJ2-1; 11 bases match TRBD2. Germline V gene data show CDR1 as WNHNN and CDR2 as SYGVQD (reference sequence). V was clipped by 4 bases and J by 7 bases; unmatched bases: 15. CDR3 length: 18 amino acids. CDR3 loop: CASSGSIDMGLAANEQFF. Written as DNA, the CDR3 is TGCGCCAGCAGTGGGTCGATCGATATGGGACTAGCGGCTAATGAGCAGTTCTTC.

The CDR3 DNA reads as TGTGCCAGCAGCTCCTTACAGGGCCGCAGACTCTATGGCTACACCTTC. It is translated as CASSSLQGRRLYGYTF. The chain is built from TRBV11-2 and TRBJ1-2, with TRBD1 as a possible D gene (6 bases). V was shortened by 4 bases and J by 4 bases, with 19 bases between the two germline ends. Germline V CDR1 and CDR2: SGHAT, FQNNGV. The CDR3 contains 16 residues.

The V gene is TRBV10-1, the J gene TRBJ1-1, with unresolved D. The germline gives CDR1 WNHNN, CDR2 SYGVQD (reference sequence). CDR3 length: 16 amino acids. V was shortened by 0 bases and J by 4 bases, with 15 bases between the two germline ends. CDR3 nucleotides: TGCGCCAGCAGTGAGTCCAAGGGAGTAAAAGGCACTGAAGCTTTCTTT. Its translation is CASSESKGVKGTEAFF.

The count of this clone is one. J is TRBJ1-1 and V is TRBV18; D is uncertain. The V and J ends lost 4 bases and 0 bases respectively, with 6 bases between them. Germline loops: CDR1 KGHSH, CDR2 LQKENI. The CDR3 covers 13 residues. CDR3 protein: CASSLGMNTEAFF. The CDR3 DNA reads as TGTGCCAGCTCACTCGGGATGAACACTGAAGCTTTCTTT.

This clone was observed a few times. The rearrangement uses TRBV19 and TRBJ1-2; TRBD1 matches at 7 bases. CDR1 LNHDA and CDR2 SQIVND come from the germline V gene (reference sequence). The V gene end was trimmed by 8 bases and the J gene end by 2 bases; junction bases not matched to a gene: 5. CDR3 length: 13 amino acids. The CDR3 spells CASGQALNYGYTF. The CDR3 nucleotides are TGTGCCAGTGGACAGGCCTTGAACTATGGCTACACCTTC. Complete variable domain (other parts from reference TRBV19 and TRBJ1-2): DGGITQSPKYLFRKEGQNVTLSCEQNLNHDAMYWYRQDPGQGLRLIYYSQIVNDFQKGDIAEGYSVSREKKESFPLTVTSAQKNPTAFYLCASGQALNYGYTFGSGTRLTVV.

This clone was observed at least ten times. V gene TRBV5-6 combines with J gene TRBJ1-1; 7 bases are a match to TRBD1. The V and J ends lost 4 bases and 1 base, in that order; junction bases with no gene match: 7. Germline V lookup: CDR1 SGHDT, CDR2 YYEEEE. The CDR3 length is 15 residues. The CDR3 sequence: CASSPLTGPNTEAFF. The CDR3 nucleotides are TGTGCCAGCAGCCCGTTGACAGGGCCGAACACTGAAGCTTTCTTT.

J is TRBJ1-2 and V is TRBV7-2; 8 bases line up with TRBD1. V trimming: 5 bases; J trimming: 5 bases; junction bases outside the gene matches: 13. This CDR3 has 16 amino acids. CDR1 SGHTA and CDR2 FQGNSA come from the germline V gene. The CDR3 loop is CASSPGSPWTGYGYTF. The CDR3 bases are TGTGCCAGCAGCCCAGGGTCGCCTTGGACAGGGTATGGCTACACCTTC.